The 25 T cell receptor beta chains in this list originate from one sample, sequenced in a study of human T cells and chemical hapten exposure. TCRdb reprocessed the RACE reads via MiXCR and lists one record per CDR3 protein. The data hold approximately 400,000 distinct CDR3 sequences, with about 4.8% observed a single time. Stated time point: patch test 1, 2 weeks after DPC sensitization. Treatment indicated: therapeutic diphenylcyclopropenone sensitization with weekly scalp DPC. The sequencing here drew on whole blood, taken in connection with sensitization to the hapten diphenylcyclopropenone (DPC). All receptors derive from a woman between 50 and 59 years old with alopecia areata. Some clones in this sample may be carry-over from other donors' samples.

This clonotype was counted many times. The chain has TRBV2 and TRBJ1-5; maybe TRBD1 (5 bases). V was trimmed by 6 bases and J by 1 base, leaving 10 bases between them. CDR3 length: 14 amino acids. CDR1 and CDR2 from the germline V gene are SNHLY and FYNNEI. In nucleotides, the CDR3 is TGTGCCAGCAGGCTGGGGCAAAGCAATCAGCCCCAGCATTTT. Translated: CASRLGQSNQPQHF.

The chain links TRBV27 to TRBJ1-2; D is ambiguous. This CDR3 is built from 12 residues. Per germline, CDR1 MNHEY and CDR2 SMNVEV (reference sequence). Trimming stripped 8 bases from V and 8 bases from J, with 15 bases between. CDR3 in amino acids: CASRPRAGGYTF. In DNA form, the CDR3 reads TGTGCCAGCCGCCCTAGGGCGGGCGGCTACACCTTC.

Many counts were recorded for this clonotype. V is TRBV28 and J is TRBJ2-7; D possibly corresponds to TRBD1 (5 bases). V lost 2 bases and J lost 2, with 10 bases in between. The germline CDR1 and CDR2 sequences are MDHEN and SYDVKM. CDR3 size: 14 residues. The CDR3 nucleotides read TGTGCCAGCAGTTTAAAACAGGTGCCCTACGAGCAGTACTTC. As protein: CASSLKQVPYEQYF.

Ten or more counts support this clonotype. This chain uses TRBV6-6 with TRBJ1-2; D remains unclear. This CDR3 contains 14 residues. In germline, CDR1 is MNHNY, CDR2 SVGAGI (reference sequence). The germline V and J ends were trimmed by 5 bases and 2 bases, with 12 bases remaining between them. CDR3 sequence reads: CASSPFAGNYGYTF. As DNA, the CDR3 is TGTGCCAGCAGTCCCTTTGCGGGGAACTATGGCTACACCTTC.

The sample holds many counts of this clonotype. The genes are TRBV30 and TRBJ2-1; 14 bases align to TRBD2. This CDR3 is built from 16 residues. Germline V CDR1 and CDR2: GTSNPN, SVGIG (reference sequence). With 4 bases clipped from V and 9 bases from J, the junction kept 11 bases outside the gene matches. Here the CDR3 DNA reads TGTGCCTGGACCAGGGGGACTAGCGGGAGCCGGGGTGAGCAGTTCTTC. This sequence encodes CAWTRGTSGSRGEQFF.

This clonotype was detected a few times. The chain uses TRBV11-2 and TRBJ2-7, with D hard to call. Trimming pared 3 bases from V and 0 bases from J, leaving 3 bases between. The germline V gene encodes CDR1 SGHAT and CDR2 FQNNGV. This CDR3 spans 12 amino acids. The CDR3, as DNA: TGTGCCAGCAGCTTTCGCTCCTACGAGCAGTACTTC. Protein sequence: CASSFRSYEQYF.

This clonotype was recorded many times. V and J are TRBV7-2 and TRBJ2-3; D unclear. The CDR3 sequence is 13 residues long. V was shortened by 0 bases and J by 6 bases, with 7 bases between the two germline ends. Per the germline V gene, CDR1 is SGHTA and CDR2 is FQGNSA. DNA for the CDR3: TGTGCCAGCAGCTTAGCAGTGCAGGATACGCAGTATTTT. Amino acid sequence: CASSLAVQDTQYF.

This clonotype was counted at least ten times. The rearrangement uses TRBV3-1 and TRBJ1-6; D remains unclear. The CDR3 is 14 residues long. Trimming stripped 3 bases from V and 10 bases from J, with 13 bases between. CDR1 LGHDT and CDR2 YNNKEL come from the germline V gene (reference sequence). CDR3 nucleotides: TGTGCCAGCAGCCAGAGGAGATGGGAATCACCCCTCCACTTT. Residues: CASSQRRWESPLHF.

This clonotype was observed many times. The rearrangement uses TRBV7-9 and TRBJ2-7; D call uncertain. The germline V gene has CDR1 SEHNR and CDR2 FQNEAQ (reference sequence). This CDR3 spans 13 amino acids. The V and J ends lost 5 bases and 5 bases respectively, with 13 bases between them. The CDR3 DNA reads as TGTGCCAGCAGCCCAAAAAGTAGCCACGAGCAGTACTTC. Protein sequence: CASSPKSSHEQYF. Full variable domain (outside the CDR3, taken from reference TRBV7-9 and TRBJ2-7): DTGVSQNPRHKITKRGQNVTFRCDPISEHNRLYWYRQTLGQGPEFLTYFQNEAQLEKSRLLSDRFSAERPKGSFSTLEIQRTEQGDSAMYLCASSPKSSHEQYFGPGTRLTVT.

This clonotype was observed at least ten times. This chain links TRBV15 with TRBJ2-7; 8 bases are a match to TRBD2. CDR1 and CDR2 from the germline V gene are LNHNV and YYDKDF (reference sequence). J was trimmed by 0 bases and V by 0 bases; bases with no gene match: 7. This CDR3 contains 17 residues. This CDR3 reads CATSRDVASGYSYEQYF. CDR3 coding DNA: TGTGCCACCAGCAGAGATGTGGCTAGCGGGTACTCCTACGAGCAGTACTTC.

This clonotype was observed a few times. The chain links TRBV27 to TRBJ2-7; D might be TRBD1 or TRBD2, each matching 5 bases. The CDR3 is 14 residues long. Germline lookup yields CDR1 MNHEY and CDR2 SMNVEV (reference sequence). V was pared by 6 bases and J by 5 bases, with 17 bases between. CDR3 loop: CASRGAGTPNEQYF. As DNA, the CDR3 is TGTGCCAGCAGAGGAGCCGGGACCCCCAACGAGCAGTACTTC.

The chain carries TRBV7-9 and TRBJ1-2; D might be TRBD1 (6 bases). V gave up 3 bases and J gave up 4 bases, with 18 bases separating them. Germline assignment: CDR1 SEHNR and CDR2 FQNEAQ (reference sequence). This CDR3 has 16 residues. CDR3 in DNA: TGTGCCAGCAGCTTCCTGACAGGACCACTCGGCTATGGCTACACCTTC. This translates into CASSFLTGPLGYGYTF. Using reference TRBV7-9 and TRBJ1-2 for the parts outside the CDR3, the full variable domain is DTGVSQNPRHKITKRGQNVTFRCDPISEHNRLYWYRQTLGQGPEFLTYFQNEAQLEKSRLLSDRFSAERPKGSFSTLEIQRTEQGDSAMYLCASSFLTGPLGYGYTFGSGTRLTVV.

This clonotype occurred many times. The chain uses TRBV18 and TRBJ1-6; 8 nucleotides match TRBD1. The germline CDR1 and CDR2 sequences are KGHSH and LQKENI. The CDR3 length is 16 residues. Unmatched junction bases numbered 5, after V lost 3 bases and J lost 4 bases. CDR3: CASSPRQGRYNSPLHF. In DNA form, the CDR3 reads TGTGCCAGCTCACCGCGACAGGGGCGGTATAATTCACCCCTCCACTTT.

This clonotype was seen many times. The chain carries TRBV6-6 and TRBJ1-3; 7 nucleotides agree with TRBD1. The ends lost 5 bases at V and 4 bases at J; junction bases unmatched: 5. The CDR3 totals 14 residues. CDR1 MNHNY and CDR2 SVGAGI come from the germline V gene (reference sequence). CDR3 nucleotide sequence: TGTGCCAGCAGTGCTCCGGGACAGGGAAACACCATATATTTT. This gives the protein CASSAPGQGNTIYF.

This clonotype has a handful of counts. The CDR3 spells CASSPIGGQTQYF. The CDR3 bases are TGTGCCAGCAGCCCCATTGGGGGGCAGACCCAGTACTTC. The V and J genes are TRBV11-2 and TRBJ2-5; perhaps D is TRBD1 or TRBD2 (6 bases each). Between the trimmed V and J ends, which lost 5 bases and 6 bases, there was a span of 13 bases. The CDR3 loop spans 13 amino acids. CDR1 SGHAT and CDR2 FQNNGV come from the germline V gene.

The chain is built from TRBV28 and TRBJ2-6; D possibly uses TRBD1 or TRBD2 (5 bases each). The CDR3 length is 15 residues. The ends were cut back, 7 bases at V and 4 bases at J, with 14 bases in the middle. Germline V lookup: CDR1 MDHEN, CDR2 SYDVKM. The CDR3, as DNA: TGTGCCAGCACCCGTCGAGGGGAAGGGGCCAACGTCCTGACTTTC. Residues: CASTRRGEGANVLTF.

This clonotype appeared a few times. The gene calls are TRBV7-2 and TRBJ1-1, with a weak D call TRBD1 (5 bases). CDR3 size: 13 residues. From germline, CDR1 is SGHTA and CDR2 FQGNSA. Trimming took off 5 bases at V and 5 bases at J, with 12 bases between the two ends. CDR3 nucleotides: TGTGCCAGCAGCAGGGACCCCGGAACTGAAGCTTTCTTT. This codes for CASSRDPGTEAFF.

The chain uses TRBV6-5 and TRBJ2-3; tentative D call: TRBD2 (5 bases). V lost 2 bases, J lost 9 bases, and 9 bases lay in between. The V gene's germline CDR1 is MNHEY and CDR2 SVGAGI. CDR3 length: 12 amino acids. As DNA, the CDR3 is TGTGCCAGCAGTTACACGGGAAGGACGCAGTATTTT. Translated, it gives CASSYTGRTQYF.

The CDR3 sequence: CSALIPGLAVITNEQFF. DNA of the CDR3: TGCAGTGCCCTGATTCCGGGACTAGCTGTAATCACCAATGAGCAGTTCTTC. J is TRBJ2-1 and V is TRBV20-1; the match to TRBD2 covers 9 bases. The length of the CDR3 is 17 residues. V gave up 6 bases and J gave up 6 bases; unmatched junction bases: 18. Per the germline V gene, CDR1 is DFQATT and CDR2 is SNEGSKA (reference sequence).

The chain links TRBV7-2 to TRBJ2-3; 11 bases are a match to TRBD2. Germline V gives CDR1 SGHTA, CDR2 FQGNSA. The CDR3 covers 14 residues. Unmatched junction bases numbered 1, after V lost 2 bases and J lost 6 bases. The CDR3 region has the DNA TGTGCCAGCAGCTTATCTAGCGGGAGGGATACGCAGTATTTT. The encoded protein is CASSLSSGRDTQYF.

The CDR3 DNA reads as TGTGCCAGCAGCTTACCTAGTAGGGATGAGCAGTTCTTC. It yields the protein CASSLPSRDEQFF. V is TRBV7-2 and J is TRBJ2-1; D not resolved. Between the trimmed V and J ends, which lost 2 bases and 8 bases, there was a span of 10 bases. The CDR3 sequence is 13 residues long. From germline, CDR1 is SGHTA and CDR2 FQGNSA.

V is TRBV7-9 and J is TRBJ2-3; maybe TRBD2 (6 bases). CDR1 is SEHNR, CDR2 FQNEAQ, per germline (reference sequence). The CDR3 has 16 amino acids. V lost 5 bases and J lost 0, with 15 bases in between. Here the CDR3 reads CASSHPTLASTDTQYF. CDR3 bases: TGTGCCAGCAGCCATCCCACACTAGCAAGCACAGATACGCAGTATTTT.

This clonotype has ten or more counts. The chain is built from TRBV28 and TRBJ1-6; 9 nucleotides line up with TRBD1. V dropped 8 bases and J dropped 6; count of bases not matched to a gene: 8. The CDR3 has 15 residues. CDR1 is MDHEN and CDR2 is SYDVKM in the germline V gene. The CDR3 reads CASRAQGARNSPLHF. The CDR3 nucleotides read TGTGCCAGCCGGGCACAGGGGGCGCGTAATTCACCCCTCCACTTT.

The table lists this clonotype with many counts. V usage is TRBV12-3 or TRBV12-4 and J usage is TRBJ1-2, with D perhaps matching TRBD1 (5 bases). This CDR3 has 15 residues. V dropped 5 bases and J dropped 5 bases, with 18 bases sitting between them. CDR3 bases: TGTGCCAGCAGTCCCACCGGCAGGGCGTCTTATGGCTACACCTTC. Translating it yields CASSPTGRASYGYTF.

In this sample, this clonotype turned up many times. V and J are TRBV7-9 and TRBJ1-1, with D possibly matching TRBD1 (6 bases). Looked up from germline, CDR1 is SEHNR and CDR2 is FQNEAQ (reference sequence). This CDR3 is 12 amino acids long. V lost 4 bases and J 6 bases, leaving 9 bases between the germline ends. The CDR3 DNA follows: TGTGCCAGCAGCTCAGCAGGGGCTGAAGCTTTCTTT. Residues: CASSSAGAEAFF. Based on the CDR3 plus reference TRBV7-9 and TRBJ1-1, the full variable domain is DTGVSQNPRHKITKRGQNVTFRCDPISEHNRLYWYRQTLGQGPEFLTYFQNEAQLEKSRLLSDRFSAERPKGSFSTLEIQRTEQGDSAMYLCASSSAGAEAFFGQGTRLTVV.